This TCR beta chain is from a study of monozygotic twins with inflammatory bowel disease. For every sample, eight separate reactions were used to make cDNA. After re-calling the 5' RACE reads, TCRdb lists one entry per CDR3 protein, DNA absent. This sample's clone table lists 350,000 to 550,000 distinct CDR3 sequences. Collection of an approximately 2.5 ml blood sample took place per donor. The CDR3 has 15 amino acids. The chain recombines TRBV12-3 or TRBV12-4 with TRBJ2-7; with no DNA, the TCRdb D assignment of TRBD2 cannot be verified. The specimen was blood. This clonotype originated in a human donor with ulcerative colitis or Crohn's disease, or a healthy co-twin of an affected twin (not recorded which). The chain's CDR3 is CASSPGLAKFYEQYF.